This T cell receptor beta chain appears in the sequencing data of a study of CD8+ T cells in alopecia areata. RNA extraction was followed by reverse transcription into cDNA, which acted as the sequencing template. The assay was immunoSEQ multiplex PCR, and TCRdb's table has in-frame clones only and misses some. The sample contains about 190,000 clones, roughly 64% of which appear only once. Described treatment: oral pan-JAK inhibitor, 5-10 mg twice daily. This clone was counted once. The germline gives CDR1 SGHDN, CDR2 FVKESK. The J segment lost 4 bases and the V segment lost 4 bases, leaving 9 bases of the junction unmatched. CDR3 length equals 15 residues.

V and J are TRBV14 and TRBJ1-2; 7 bases are shared with TRBD1. This TCR came from a human donor with alopecia areata. The material was CD8+ T cells sorted from blood, obtained at week 24, from a patient treated with tofacitinib. The CDR3 bases are TGTGCCAGCAGCCCGGGACAGAGTCCGATCTATGGCTACACCTTC. It encodes CASSPGQSPIYGYTF.